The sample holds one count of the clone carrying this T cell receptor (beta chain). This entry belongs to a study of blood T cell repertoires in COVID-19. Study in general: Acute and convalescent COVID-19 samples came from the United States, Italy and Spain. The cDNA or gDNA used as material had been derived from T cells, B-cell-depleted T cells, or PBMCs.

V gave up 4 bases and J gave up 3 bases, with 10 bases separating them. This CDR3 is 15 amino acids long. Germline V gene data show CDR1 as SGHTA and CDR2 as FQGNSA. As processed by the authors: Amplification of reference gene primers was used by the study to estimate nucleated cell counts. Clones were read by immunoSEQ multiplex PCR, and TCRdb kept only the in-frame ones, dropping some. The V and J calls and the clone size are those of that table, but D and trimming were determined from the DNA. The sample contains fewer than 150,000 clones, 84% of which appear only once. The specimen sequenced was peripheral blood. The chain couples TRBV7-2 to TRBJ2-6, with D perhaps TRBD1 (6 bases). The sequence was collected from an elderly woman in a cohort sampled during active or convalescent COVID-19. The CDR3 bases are TGTGCCAGCAGCTCACAGGGTTATGGGGCCAACGTCCTGACTTTC. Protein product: CASSSQGYGANVLTF.